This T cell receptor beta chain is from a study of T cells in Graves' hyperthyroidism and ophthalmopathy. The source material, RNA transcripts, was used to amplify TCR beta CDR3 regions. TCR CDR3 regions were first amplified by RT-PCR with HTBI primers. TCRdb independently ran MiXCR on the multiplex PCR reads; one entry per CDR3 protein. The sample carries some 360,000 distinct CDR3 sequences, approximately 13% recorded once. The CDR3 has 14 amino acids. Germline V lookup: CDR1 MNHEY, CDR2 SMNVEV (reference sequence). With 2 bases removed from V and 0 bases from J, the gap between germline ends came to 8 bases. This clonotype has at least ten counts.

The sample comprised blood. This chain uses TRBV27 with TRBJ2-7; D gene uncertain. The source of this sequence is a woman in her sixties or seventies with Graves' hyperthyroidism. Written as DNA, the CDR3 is TGTGCCAGCAGTTTAGTGGGATCCTCCTACGAGCAGTACTTC. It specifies CASSLVGSSYEQYF.